This T cell receptor (beta chain) was documented in a study of beta chain features in type 1 diabetes. Study-wide points: In type 1 diabetes patients, VDJ junctions had fewer insertions; deletions at these junctions were more frequent. In cDNA sequencing, cells with high TCR expression could be over-represented. TCRB CDR3 length was moderately but significantly reduced in all four CD4+ subsets of Type 1 diabetes patients.

The ends were cut back, 5 bases at V and 1 base at J, with 11 bases in the middle. CDR1 SGHAT and CDR2 FQNNGV come from the germline V gene. The CDR3 is made up of 14 amino acids. Sort purity for all populations was recorded as exceeding 98%. Comments on this clone: No antigen is known for it.

All of the isolated RNA was reverse transcribed, so expressed TCRB transcripts were sequenced. Generated by immunoSEQ multiplex PCR, the TCRdb table keeps only in-frame clones and is missing some. The data hold more than 300,000 clones, with 10% to 15% observed a single time. Sequences were obtained from naive CD4+ T cells from blood. The source of this sequence is a woman younger than 30 with type 1 diabetes. The genes are TRBV11-2 and TRBJ2-5; TRBD2 might be the D (5 bases). CDR3 sequence (DNA): TGTGCCAGCAGCCCAGGACTTCTCCAAGAGACCCAGTACTTC. The encoded protein is CASSPGLLQETQYF. Drawing the rest from reference TRBV11-2 and TRBJ2-5, the complete variable domain is EAGVAQSPRYKIIEKRQSVAFWCNPISGHATLYWYQQILGQGPKLLIQFQNNGVVDDSQLPKDRFSAERLKGVDSTLKIQPAKLEDSAVYLCASSPGLLQETQYFGPGTRLLVL.